The subject of this entry is one T cell receptor beta chain. It lacks a known antigen. Base quality data are lacking; no much larger clone is found one base away. Any patient with an uncontrolled infection, another autoimmune disease, pregnancy or lactation was excluded. Clinical symptoms, serum thyroxine and TRAb, thyroid ultrasound, and orbital computed tomography formed the basis for the diagnoses. Trizol reagent was used to extract total RNA, and RNA quality was then checked on an Agilent 2100 Bioanalyzer. Taken from the germline V gene (reference sequence), the CDR1 and CDR2 loops are SEHNR and FQNEAQ. From the cysteine up to the phenylalanine, the CDR3 has a length of 14 residues. The retained sequence is limited to the CDR3, 42 bases, with the frame set at the first base. V and J lose 5 bases and 10 bases, and a span of 20 bases separates them. The TCR beta CDR3 regions were amplified from RNA transcripts. A first-round RT-PCR of the TCR CDR3 used the HTBI primer set with the Qiagen OneStep RT-PCR kit. A second multiplex PCR round built the libraries, followed by size selection and purification. Paired-end sequencing of the libraries was performed with 100 bp reads on an Illumina HiSeq2000. The original pipeline was this. SOAPnuke was used to process the raw data, with reads discarded if the reads contained adapters or uncalled bases, had a mean Phred below 15, or lacked an exact constant-primer or identifier match. COPE v1.2.5 was used to merge the high-quality paired reads, and each unique nucleotide sequence was defined as a clonotype. Clonotypes were aligned to IMGT TRBV, TRBD and TRBJ reference segments using MiTCR v1.1. The analysis included only V-J combinations with a frequency above 0.0001, which together covered roughly 99% of the repertoires. A TCS score was defined as the ratio of F50 (clonal expansion) to E x V (chaos), with BLOSUM62-based TCRdist applied between CDR3 peptides within each V-J. Welch's t-statistics and random forest reduced several hundred V-J features to roughly 13, which were used in a naive Bayes classifier (R e1071). The similarity between thyroid and blood repertoires was quantified using the Morisita-Horn index. The public reads were reprocessed in TCRdb via fastp at Q25 and MiXCR, keeping in-frame beta chains. Each entry is one CDR3 protein sequence, shown with its most common DNA and genes. TCRdb's processing, not the authors' own work, is the source of the V and J calls. In this sample the table shows more than 500,000 distinct CDR3 sequences, about 45% of which occur a single time. Around 44% of the sample is in the top ten clones.

The sample comes from a study of T cells in Graves' hyperthyroidism and ophthalmopathy (dated by TCRdb to about 2019). Background on the whole study: A discovery cohort of about 96 patients, roughly 45 with Graves' ophthalmopathy and approximately 60 with stable Graves' hyperthyroidism, was used to find distinguishing TCR V-J signatures. Prospective prediction of ophthalmopathy was tested in an independent validation cohort of some 20 hyperthyroidism patients and some 17 patients who later progressed to ophthalmopathy. For training and testing, the 95 to 100 patients in the discovery cohort were randomly divided in a 7:3 ratio. In addition, the study compared T-cell repertoires in thyroid tissue and in blood from several Graves' hyperthyroidism patients. After sampling, hyperthyroidism patients received methimazole starting at 30 mg daily, and ophthalmopathy patients received high-dose intravenous methylprednisolone. The paper reports TCR Vbeta CDR3 sequencing of 140 or so peripheral blood samples: around 41 ophthalmopathy, under 85 hyperthyroidism and approximately 17 progressor patients. Overall results and qualifications from the work: Most expanded thyroid clonotypes (frequency above 0.001) were also found in blood, which suggests that blood repertoires may mirror thyroid immune responses. No statistical method was used to set the sample size in advance, and investigators knew the group allocation. In validation, the model predicted progression to ophthalmopathy with 65% to 71% sensitivity and roughly 75% specificity, a median of 6.5 months before onset. A model built on a 13 V-J signature distinguished ophthalmopathy from stable hyperthyroidism, reaching about 88% sensitivity and approximately 81% specificity in cross-validation and 80%/75% in testing.

The sequence is built from TRBV7-9 and TRBJ1-1; the D gene is not confidently resolved. This clonotype originated in an adult woman with Graves' disease, either hyperthyroidism or ophthalmopathy (not recorded which). Sequenced input: peripheral blood or thyroid tissue (not recorded which). The DNA sequence is as follows: TGTGCCAGCAGCCCCCCTTCGGGCGCCGCTGGAGCTTTCTTT. Translated, this is CASSPPSGAAGAFF.